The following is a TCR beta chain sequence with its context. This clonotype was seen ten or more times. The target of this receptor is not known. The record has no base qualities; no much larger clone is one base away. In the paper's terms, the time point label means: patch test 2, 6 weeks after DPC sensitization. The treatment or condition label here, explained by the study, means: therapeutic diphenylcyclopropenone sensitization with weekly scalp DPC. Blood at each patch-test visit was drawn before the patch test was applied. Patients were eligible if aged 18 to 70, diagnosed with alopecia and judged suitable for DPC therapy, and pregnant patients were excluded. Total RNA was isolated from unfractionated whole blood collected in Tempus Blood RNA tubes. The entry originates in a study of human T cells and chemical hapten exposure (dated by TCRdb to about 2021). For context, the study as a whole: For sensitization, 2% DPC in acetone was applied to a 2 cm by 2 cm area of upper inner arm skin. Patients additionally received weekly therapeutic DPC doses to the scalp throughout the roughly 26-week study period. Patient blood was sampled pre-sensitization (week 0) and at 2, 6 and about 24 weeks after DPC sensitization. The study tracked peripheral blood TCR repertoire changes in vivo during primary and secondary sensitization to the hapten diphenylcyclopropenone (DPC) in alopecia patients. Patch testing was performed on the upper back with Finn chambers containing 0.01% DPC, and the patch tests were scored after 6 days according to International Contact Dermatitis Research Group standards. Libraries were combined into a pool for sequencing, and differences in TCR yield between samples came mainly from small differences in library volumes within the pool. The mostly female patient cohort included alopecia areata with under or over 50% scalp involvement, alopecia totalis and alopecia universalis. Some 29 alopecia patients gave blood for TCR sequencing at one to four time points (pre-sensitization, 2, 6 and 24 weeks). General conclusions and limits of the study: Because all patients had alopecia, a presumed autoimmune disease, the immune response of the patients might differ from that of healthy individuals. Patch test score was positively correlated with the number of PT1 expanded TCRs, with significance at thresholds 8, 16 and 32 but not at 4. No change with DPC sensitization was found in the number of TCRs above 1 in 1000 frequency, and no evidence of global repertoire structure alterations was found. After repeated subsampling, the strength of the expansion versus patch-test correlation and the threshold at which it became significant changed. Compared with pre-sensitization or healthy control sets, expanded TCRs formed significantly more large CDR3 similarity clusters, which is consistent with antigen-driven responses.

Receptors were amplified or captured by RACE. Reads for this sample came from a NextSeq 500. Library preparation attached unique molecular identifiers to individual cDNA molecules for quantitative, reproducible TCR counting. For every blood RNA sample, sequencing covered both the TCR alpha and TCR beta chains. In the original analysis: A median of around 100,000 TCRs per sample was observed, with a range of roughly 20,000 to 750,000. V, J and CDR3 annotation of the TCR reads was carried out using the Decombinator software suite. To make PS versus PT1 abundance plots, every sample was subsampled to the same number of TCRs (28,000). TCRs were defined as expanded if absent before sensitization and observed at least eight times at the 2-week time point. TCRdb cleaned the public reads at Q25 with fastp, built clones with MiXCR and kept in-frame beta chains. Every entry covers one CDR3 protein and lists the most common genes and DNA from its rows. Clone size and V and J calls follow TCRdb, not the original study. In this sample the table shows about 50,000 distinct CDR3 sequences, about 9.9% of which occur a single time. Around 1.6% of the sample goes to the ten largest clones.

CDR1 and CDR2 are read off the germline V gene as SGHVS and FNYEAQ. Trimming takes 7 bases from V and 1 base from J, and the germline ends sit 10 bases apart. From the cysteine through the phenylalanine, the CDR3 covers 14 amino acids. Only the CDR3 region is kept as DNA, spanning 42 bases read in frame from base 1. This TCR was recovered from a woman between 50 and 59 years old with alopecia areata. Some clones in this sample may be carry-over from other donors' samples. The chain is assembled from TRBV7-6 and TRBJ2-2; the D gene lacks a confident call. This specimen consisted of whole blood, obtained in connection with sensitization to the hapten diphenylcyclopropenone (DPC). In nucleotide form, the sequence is TGTGCCAGCACCCCCTCGGGGAACACCGGGGAGCTGTTTTTT. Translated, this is CASTPSGNTGELFF.